This T cell receptor (beta chain) was obtained from a study of beta chain features in type 1 diabetes. Study-wide findings and caveats: More deletions and fewer insertions at VDJ junctions were seen in type 1 diabetes patients.

On this clone: No antigen is known for it.

Expressed TCRB transcripts were sequenced, since all the RNA that had been isolated was reverse transcribed. Libraries were prepared by immunoSEQ multiplex PCR; TCRdb keeps only in-frame clonotypes and omits some of them. The repertoire holds about 930,000 clones, with about 17% as singletons. This clonotype originated in a woman aged 18-30 years in good health. The sequencing input was naive CD4+ T cells from blood.

The CDR3 region has the DNA TGCGCCAGCAGCTTGGCCAGCCAACCGGGACAGCGATTCTACGAGCAGTACTTC. Translation gives CASSLASQPGQRFYEQYF. The rearrangement links TRBV5-1 to TRBJ2-7, with TRBD1 matching over 7 bases. Trimming took 0 bases from V and 3 from J; bases not matched to a gene: 15. This CDR3 has 18 amino acids. The germline V gene encodes CDR1 SGHRS and CDR2 YFSETQ. Filled out from reference TRBV5-1 and TRBJ2-7, the complete variable domain reads KAGVTQTPRYLIKTRGQQVTLSCSPISGHRSVSWYQQTPGQGLQFLFEYFSETQRNKGNFPGRFSGRQFSNSRSEMNVSTLELGDSALYLCASSLASQPGQRFYEQYFGPGTRLTVT.